These T cell receptor beta chains were read from a single sample in a study of cytomegalovirus exposure and HLA in healthy donors. Assay: immunoSEQ multiplex PCR; the TCRdb copy retains only in-frame clones and omits some. Of 200,000 to 250,000 clones in the sample, approximately 80% are singletons; the top ten hold about 2.8%. The sample was PBMCs. The receptors were sampled from a woman aged 25 to 39 in good health and CMV-seronegative. The CDR3 runs from the conserved cysteine through the conserved F or W. Fields, in order: CDR3 length, D gene, J gene, V gene, clone size, CDR3 DNA, CDR3 protein. D genes are given only for firm matches. Rows may omit the clone size; those that give it use once, few, many or a size class.

13,NA,TRBJ2-1,TRBV29-1,once,TGCAGCTTTGTTGAGAGTTTCTACAATGAGCAGTTCTTC,CSFVESFYNEQFF
15,NA,TRBJ2-3,TRBV19,NA,TGTGCCAGTAGTATTAGACAGGCTAGCACAGATACGCAGTATTTT,CASSIRQASTDTQYF
17,TRBD2,TRBJ2-4,TRBV15,NA,TGTGCCACCAGCAGACAAAAGTACGGGGGGGTAAAAAACATTCAGTACTTC,CATSRQKYGGVKNIQYF
17,TRBD2,TRBJ2-1,TRBV19,NA,TGTGCCACACACCCCTCTTATAGCGGGAGGTCCTACAATGAGCAGTTCTTC,CATHPSYSGRSYNEQFF
12,NA,TRBJ1-2,TRBV2,NA,TGTGCCAGCAGTGAAGGGTGGGGAGTTTACCCCTTC,CASSEGWGVYPF
15,TRBD2,TRBJ2-7,TRBV5-1,NA,TGCGCCAGCAGAGACACTAGCGGGGTCTCCTACGAGCAGTACTTC,CASRDTSGVSYEQYF
13,NA,TRBJ1-5,TRBV19,NA,TGTGCCAGTAGTTCCGGGATCAATCAGCCCCAGCATTTT,CASSSGINQPQHF
16,TRBD1,TRBJ2-7,TRBV6-6,NA,TGTGCCAGCAGTTACAAAGGGACAGACCAGGGATCCGAGCAGTACTTC,CASSYKGTDQGSEQYF
22,TRBD2,TRBJ2-5,TRBV7-8,NA,TGTGCCAGCAGCTTGAGTACGAGAGTTGGTTCTAGCGGGAGGGTAGACCAAGAGACCCAGTACTTC,CASSLSTRVGSSGRVDQETQYF
21,NA,TRBJ1-3,TRBV4-2,NA,TGTGCCAGCAGCCAAGATCGTAACGATATCCTAACGCTTAGCTCTGGAAACACCATATATTTT,CASSQDRNDILTLSSGNTIYF
16,NA,TRBJ2-7,TRBV5-6,NA,TGTGCCAGCAGCTTTAAGAGGCCCCCACGGCCTCTCGAGCAGTACTTC,CASSFKRPPRPLEQYF
17,TRBD2,TRBJ2-7,TRBV12-5,NA,TGTGCTAGTGGTTTGTCGTCTAGCGGGGGCTACTCCTACGAGCAGTACTTC,CASGLSSSGGYSYEQYF
14,TRBD2,TRBJ2-7,TRBV27,NA,TGTGCCAGCAGTTTTAGCGGGAGGGCCTACGAGCAGTACTTC,CASSFSGRAYEQYF
13,NA,TRBJ1-1,TRBV7-2,NA,TGTGCCAGCAGCTTAGCGAGGGAAACTGAAGCTTTCTTT,CASSLARETEAFF
15,TRBD2,TRBJ2-1,TRBV7-6,NA,TGTGCCAGCAGCTTAGGCGGGAGGATCTACAATGAGCAGTTCTTC,CASSLGGRIYNEQFF
14,TRBD2,TRBJ2-3,TRBV6-4,NA,TGTGCCAGCAGTGAACTAGCGGGAGCAGATACGCAGTATTTT,CASSELAGADTQYF
13,NA,TRBJ2-7,TRBV30,once,TGTGCCTGGAGAACGGACTTGTCCTACGAGCAGTACTTC,CAWRTDLSYEQYF
13,NA,TRBJ1-1,TRBV29-1,NA,TGCAGCGTTCGAGGGTTAGGGGGATGTGAAGCTTTCTTT,CSVRGLGGCEAFF
12,TRBD2,TRBJ2-5,TRBV27,NA,TGTGCCAGCTGGAGACTAGCGGGTGAGCAGTACTTC,CASWRLAGEQYF
14,TRBD1,TRBJ1-6,TRBV12-5,NA,TGTGCTAGTGCCCCGGGACAGGGCAATTCACCCCTCCACTTT,CASAPGQGNSPLHF
15,TRBD1,TRBJ1-1,TRBV7-9,NA,TGTGCCAGCAGCTCCGGACAGGGCCGATACACTGAAGCTTTCTTT,CASSSGQGRYTEAFF
15,NA,TRBJ1-1,TRBV28,NA,TGTGCCAGCACATGGGGGGAACTACGGAACACTGAGGCTTTCTTT,CASTWGELRNTEAFF
15,NA,TRBJ2-1,TRBV5-6,NA,TGTGCCAGCAGCTTATCCGGGAGAAGTTACAATGAGCAGTTCTTC,CASSLSGRSYNEQFF
15,TRBD1,TRBJ1-4,TRBV4-2,few,TGTGCCAGCAGCCATGGACAGGGAGATAATGAAAAACTGTTTTTT,CASSHGQGDNEKLFF